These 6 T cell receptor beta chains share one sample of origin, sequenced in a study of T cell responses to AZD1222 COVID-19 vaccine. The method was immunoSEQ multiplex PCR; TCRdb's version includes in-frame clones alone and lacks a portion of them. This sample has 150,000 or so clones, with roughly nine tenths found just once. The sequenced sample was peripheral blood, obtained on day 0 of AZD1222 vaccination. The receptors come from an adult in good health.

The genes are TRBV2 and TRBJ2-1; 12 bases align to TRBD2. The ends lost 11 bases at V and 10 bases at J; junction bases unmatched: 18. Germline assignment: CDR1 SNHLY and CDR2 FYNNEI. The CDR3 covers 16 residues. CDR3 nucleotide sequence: TGTGCCCTCCGGGGGGCTAGCGGGAGGGCCCAGGGGGAGCAGTTCTTC. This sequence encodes CALRGASGRAQGEQFF.

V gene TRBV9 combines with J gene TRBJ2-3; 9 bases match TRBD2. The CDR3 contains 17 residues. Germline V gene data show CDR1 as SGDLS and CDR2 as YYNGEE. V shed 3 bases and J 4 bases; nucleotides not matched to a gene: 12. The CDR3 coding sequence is TGTGCCAGCAGCGCGCTGACAGCGGGAGGAAGACCAGATACGCAGTATTTT. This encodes CASSALTAGGRPDTQYF.

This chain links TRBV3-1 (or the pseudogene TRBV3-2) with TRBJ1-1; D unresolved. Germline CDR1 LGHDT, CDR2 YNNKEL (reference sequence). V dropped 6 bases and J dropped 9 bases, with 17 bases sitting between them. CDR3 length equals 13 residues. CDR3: CASSLSKGSKAFF. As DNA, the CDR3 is TGTGCCAGCAGTCTCTCGAAAGGCTCGAAAGCTTTCTTT.

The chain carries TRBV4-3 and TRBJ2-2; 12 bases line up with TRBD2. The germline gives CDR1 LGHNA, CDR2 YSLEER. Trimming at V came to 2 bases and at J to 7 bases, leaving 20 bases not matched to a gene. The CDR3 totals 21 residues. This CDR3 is CASSQQLGASGRALLVGELFF. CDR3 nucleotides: TGCGCCAGCAGCCAACAATTAGGGGCTAGCGGGAGGGCCTTGTTAGTCGGGGAGCTGTTTTTT.

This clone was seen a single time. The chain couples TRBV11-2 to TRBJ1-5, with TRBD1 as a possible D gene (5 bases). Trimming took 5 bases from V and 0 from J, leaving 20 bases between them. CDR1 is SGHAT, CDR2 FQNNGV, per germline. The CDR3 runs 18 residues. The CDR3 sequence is CASSPRARGLYSNQPQHF. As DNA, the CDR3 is TGTGCCAGCAGCCCCCGGGCCCGGGGACTTTATAGCAATCAGCCCCAGCATTTT.

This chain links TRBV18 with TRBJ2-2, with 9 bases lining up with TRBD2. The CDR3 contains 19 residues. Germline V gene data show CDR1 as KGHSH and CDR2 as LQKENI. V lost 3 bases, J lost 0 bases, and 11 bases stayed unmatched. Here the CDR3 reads CASSPFSSSGNANTGELFF. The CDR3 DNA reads TGTGCCAGCTCACCCTTTTCCTCTAGCGGGAACGCGAACACCGGGGAGCTGTTTTTT.